This T cell receptor beta chain derives from a study of blood T cell repertoires in COVID-19. Across the study: The cDNA or gDNA used as material had been derived from T cells, B-cell-depleted T cells, or PBMCs.

Germline CDR1 is LGHDT and CDR2 is YNNKEL (reference sequence). The CDR3 sequence is 15 residues long. Unmatched junction bases numbered 10, after V lost 1 base and J lost 8 bases. Under the authors' procedure: Reference gene primer amplification gave estimated nucleated cell counts. Sequencing was performed with immunoSEQ multiplex PCR; in TCRdb, only in-frame clones are kept and a portion is missing. The V and J calls and the clone size are those of that table, but D and trimming were determined from the DNA. The sample carries fewer than 300,000 clones, about 90% recorded once. The sample was peripheral blood. The TCR originated in a person aged 18-30 years with COVID-19, enrolled during active disease. The chain combines TRBV3-1 (or the pseudogene TRBV3-2) with TRBJ1-2; 7 nucleotides match TRBD1. The CDR3 reads CASSQGQTGSEGYTF. The CDR3 DNA is TGTGCCAGCAGCCAAGGTCAGACAGGGTCTGAAGGCTACACCTTC.